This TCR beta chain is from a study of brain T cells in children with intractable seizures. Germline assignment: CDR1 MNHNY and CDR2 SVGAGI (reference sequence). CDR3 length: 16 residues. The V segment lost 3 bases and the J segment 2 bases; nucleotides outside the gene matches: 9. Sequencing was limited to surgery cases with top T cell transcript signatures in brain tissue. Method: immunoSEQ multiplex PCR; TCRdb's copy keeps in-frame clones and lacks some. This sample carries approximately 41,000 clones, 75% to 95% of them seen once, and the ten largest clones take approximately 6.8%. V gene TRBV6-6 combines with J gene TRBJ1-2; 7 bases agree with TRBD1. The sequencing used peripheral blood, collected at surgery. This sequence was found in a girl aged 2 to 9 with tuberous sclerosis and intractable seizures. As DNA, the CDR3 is TGTGCCAGCAGTTATTGGGACAGAAATTTAAACTATGGCTACACCTTC. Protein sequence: CASSYWDRNLNYGYTF.